In this sample, the clone carrying this T cell receptor beta chain turned up once. With 1 base removed from V and 2 bases from J, the gap between germline ends came to 5 bases. Per germline, CDR1 MGHDK and CDR2 SYGVNS. The length of the CDR3 is 13 residues. These data originate in a study of T cell changes during pregnancy in multiple sclerosis. Measured with immunoSEQ multiplex PCR; TCRdb has only the in-frame clones, and not every one. This sample has tens of thousands of clones; 85% to 95% occur once, and the top ten carry approximately 2%. The sequence came from a female donor with multiple sclerosis, enrolled in a pregnancy study. Sequences were derived from peripheral blood, sampled after pregnancy. J is TRBJ1-1 and V is TRBV25-1; D unresolved. CDR3 DNA: TGTGCCAGCAGTGAATCTTTTAACACTGAAGCTTTCTTT. Its translation: CASSESFNTEAFF.